The following is a T cell receptor (beta chain) sequence with its context. The CDR3 is 14 residues long. The V gene lost 5 bases and the J gene lost 1 base, with 11 bases spanning the gap. The germline V gene encodes CDR1 SEHNR and CDR2 FQNEAQ (reference sequence). This sample stems from a study of blood T cell repertoires in COVID-19. Generated by immunoSEQ multiplex PCR, the TCRdb table keeps only in-frame clones and is missing some. Among approximately 380,000 clones, roughly 90% were seen once, and the ten largest hold 0.86%. The sample consisted of PBMCs or T cells enriched from blood (not recorded which). The V call is TRBV7-9, the J call TRBJ1-1; TRBD1 might be the D (6 bases). The TCR comes from a woman aged 40-49 years who had been exposed to COVID-19. The CDR3 here is CASSAKDRNTEAFF. The CDR3 DNA reads TGTGCCAGCAGCGCAAAGGACAGGAACACTGAAGCTTTCTTT.